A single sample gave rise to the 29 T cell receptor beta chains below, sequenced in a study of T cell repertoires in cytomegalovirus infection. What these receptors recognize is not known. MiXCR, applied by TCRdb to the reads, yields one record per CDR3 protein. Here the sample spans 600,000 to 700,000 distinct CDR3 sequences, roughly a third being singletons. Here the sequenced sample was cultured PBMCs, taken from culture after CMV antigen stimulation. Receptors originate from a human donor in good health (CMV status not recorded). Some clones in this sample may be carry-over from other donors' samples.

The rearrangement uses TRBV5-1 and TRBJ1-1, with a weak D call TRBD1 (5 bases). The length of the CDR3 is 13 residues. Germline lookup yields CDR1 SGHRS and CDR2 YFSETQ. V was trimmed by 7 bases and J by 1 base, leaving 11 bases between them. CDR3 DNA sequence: TGCGCCAGCCAGACAGAAAAGAACACTGAAGCTTTCTTT. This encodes CASQTEKNTEAFF.

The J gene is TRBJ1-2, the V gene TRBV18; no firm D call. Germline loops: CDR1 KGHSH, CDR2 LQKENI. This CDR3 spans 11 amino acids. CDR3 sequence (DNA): TGTGTCGCGCGGGCCGATTATGGCTACACCTTC. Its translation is CVARADYGYTF.

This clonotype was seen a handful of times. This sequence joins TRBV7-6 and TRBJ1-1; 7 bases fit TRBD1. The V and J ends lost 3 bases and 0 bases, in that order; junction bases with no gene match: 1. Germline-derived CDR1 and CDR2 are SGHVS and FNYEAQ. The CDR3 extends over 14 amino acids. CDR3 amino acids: CASSFGQVNTEAFF. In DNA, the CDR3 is TGTGCCAGCAGCTTTGGACAGGTGAACACTGAAGCTTTCTTT.

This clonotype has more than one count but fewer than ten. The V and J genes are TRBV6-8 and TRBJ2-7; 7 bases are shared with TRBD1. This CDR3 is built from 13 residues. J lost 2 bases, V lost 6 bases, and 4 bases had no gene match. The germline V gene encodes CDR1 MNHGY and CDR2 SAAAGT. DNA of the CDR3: TGTGCCAGCAGGCCACAGGGGACCTACGAGCAGTACTTC. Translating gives CASRPQGTYEQYF.

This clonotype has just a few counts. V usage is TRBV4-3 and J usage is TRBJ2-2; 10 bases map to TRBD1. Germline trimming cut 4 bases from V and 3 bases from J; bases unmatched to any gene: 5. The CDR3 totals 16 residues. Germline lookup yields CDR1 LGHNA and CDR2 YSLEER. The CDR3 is CASSRDRGLDTGELFF. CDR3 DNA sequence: TGCGCCAGCAGCCGGGACAGGGGATTGGACACCGGGGAGCTGTTTTTT.

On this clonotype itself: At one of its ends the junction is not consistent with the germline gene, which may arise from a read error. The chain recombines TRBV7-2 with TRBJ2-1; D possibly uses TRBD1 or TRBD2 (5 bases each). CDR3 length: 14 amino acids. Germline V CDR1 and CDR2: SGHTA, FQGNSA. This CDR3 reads CACSLEGPLDEQFF. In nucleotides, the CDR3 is TGTGCCTGCAGCTTAGAGGGGCCCCTCGATGAGCAGTTCTTC.

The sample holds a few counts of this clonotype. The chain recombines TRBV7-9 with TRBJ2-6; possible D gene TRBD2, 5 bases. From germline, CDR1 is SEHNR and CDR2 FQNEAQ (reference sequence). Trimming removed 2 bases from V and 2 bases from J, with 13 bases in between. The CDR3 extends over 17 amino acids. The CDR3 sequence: CASSLREGSPGANVLTF. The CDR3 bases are TGTGCCAGCAGCTTAAGAGAGGGTTCCCCTGGGGCCAACGTCCTGACTTTC. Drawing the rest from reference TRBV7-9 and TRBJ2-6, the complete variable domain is DTGVSQNPRHKITKRGQNVTFRCDPISEHNRLYWYRQTLGQGPEFLTYFQNEAQLEKSRLLSDRFSAERPKGSFSTLEIQRTEQGDSAMYLCASSLREGSPGANVLTFGAGSRLTVL.

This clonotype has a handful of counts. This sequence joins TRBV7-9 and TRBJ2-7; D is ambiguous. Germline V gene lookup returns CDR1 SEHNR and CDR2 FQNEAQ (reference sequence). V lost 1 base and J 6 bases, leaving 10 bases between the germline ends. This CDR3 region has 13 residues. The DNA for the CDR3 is TGTGCCAGCAGCTTAGTCGCTAGTCCCGAGCAGTACTTC. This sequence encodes CASSLVASPEQYF.

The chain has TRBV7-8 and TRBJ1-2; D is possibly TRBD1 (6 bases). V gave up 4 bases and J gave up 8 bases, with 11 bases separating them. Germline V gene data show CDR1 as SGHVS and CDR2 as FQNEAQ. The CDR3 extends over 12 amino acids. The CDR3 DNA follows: TGTGCCAGCAGCTCGCAGGGGTTCGGCTACACCTTC. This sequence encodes CASSSQGFGYTF.

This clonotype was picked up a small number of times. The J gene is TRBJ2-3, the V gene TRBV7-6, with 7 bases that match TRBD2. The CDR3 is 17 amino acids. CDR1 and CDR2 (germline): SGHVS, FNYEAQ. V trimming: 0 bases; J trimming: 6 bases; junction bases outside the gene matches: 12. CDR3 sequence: CASSLAWASGGEDTQYF. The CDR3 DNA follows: TGTGCCAGCAGCTTAGCGTGGGCTAGCGGAGGCGAGGATACGCAGTATTTT. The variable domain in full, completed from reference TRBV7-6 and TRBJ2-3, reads GAGVSQSPRYKVTKRGQDVALRCDPISGHVSLYWYRQALGQGPEFLTYFNYEAQQDKSGLPNDRFSAERPEGSISTLTIQRTEQRDSAMYRCASSLAWASGGEDTQYFGPGTRLTVL.

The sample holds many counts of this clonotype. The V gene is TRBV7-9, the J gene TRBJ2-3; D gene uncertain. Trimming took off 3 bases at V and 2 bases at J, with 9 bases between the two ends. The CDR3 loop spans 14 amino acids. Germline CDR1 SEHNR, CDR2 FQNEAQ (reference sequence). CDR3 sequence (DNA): TGTGCCAGCAGCTTTCTCCACAACACAGATACGCAGTATTTT. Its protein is CASSFLHNTDTQYF.

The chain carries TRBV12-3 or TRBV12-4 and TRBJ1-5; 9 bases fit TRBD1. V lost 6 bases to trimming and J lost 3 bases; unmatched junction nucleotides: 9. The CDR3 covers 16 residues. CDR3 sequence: CASSPGTGRFNQPQHF. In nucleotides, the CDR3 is TGTGCCAGCAGCCCAGGGACAGGGAGGTTCAATCAGCCCCAGCATTTT.

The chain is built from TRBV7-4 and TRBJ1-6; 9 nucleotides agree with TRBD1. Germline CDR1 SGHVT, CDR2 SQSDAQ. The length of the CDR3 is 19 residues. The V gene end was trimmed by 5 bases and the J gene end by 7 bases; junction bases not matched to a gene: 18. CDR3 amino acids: CASSTRDREAQGRNSPLHF. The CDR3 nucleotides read TGTGCCAGCAGCACCCGGGACAGGGAAGCCCAGGGAAGGAATTCACCCCTCCACTTT. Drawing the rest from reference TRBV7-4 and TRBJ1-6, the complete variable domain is GAGVSQSPRYKVAKRGRDVALRCDSISGHVTLYWYRQTLGQGSEVLTYSQSDAQRDKSGRPSGRFSAERPERSVSTLKIQRTEQGDSAVYLCASSTRDREAQGRNSPLHFGNGTRLTVT.

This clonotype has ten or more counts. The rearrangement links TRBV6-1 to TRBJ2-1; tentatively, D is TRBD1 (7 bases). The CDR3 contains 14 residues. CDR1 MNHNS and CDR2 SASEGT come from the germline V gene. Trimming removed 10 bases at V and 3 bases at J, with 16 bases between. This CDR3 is CATMSQGGYNEQFF. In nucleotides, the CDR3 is TGTGCCACAATGAGTCAGGGGGGCTACAATGAGCAGTTCTTC.

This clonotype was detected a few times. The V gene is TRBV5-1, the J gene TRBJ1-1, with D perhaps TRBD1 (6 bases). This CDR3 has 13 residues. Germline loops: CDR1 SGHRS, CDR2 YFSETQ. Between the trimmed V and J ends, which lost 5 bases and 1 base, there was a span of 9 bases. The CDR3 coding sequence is TGCGCCAGCAGGACAGGACGGAACACTGAAGCTTTCTTT. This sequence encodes CASRTGRNTEAFF.

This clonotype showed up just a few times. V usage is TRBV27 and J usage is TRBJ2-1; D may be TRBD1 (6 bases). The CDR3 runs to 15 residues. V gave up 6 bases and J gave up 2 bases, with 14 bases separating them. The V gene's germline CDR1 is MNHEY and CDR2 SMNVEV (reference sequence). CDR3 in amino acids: CASSISGQTYNEQFF. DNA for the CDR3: TGTGCCAGCAGCATATCGGGACAAACCTACAATGAGCAGTTCTTC.

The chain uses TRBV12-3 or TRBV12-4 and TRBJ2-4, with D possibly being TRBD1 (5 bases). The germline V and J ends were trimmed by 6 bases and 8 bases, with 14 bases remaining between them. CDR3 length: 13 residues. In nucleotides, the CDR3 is TGTGCCAGCAGCTCCAGGGATGTGGACATTCAGTACTTC. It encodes CASSSRDVDIQYF.

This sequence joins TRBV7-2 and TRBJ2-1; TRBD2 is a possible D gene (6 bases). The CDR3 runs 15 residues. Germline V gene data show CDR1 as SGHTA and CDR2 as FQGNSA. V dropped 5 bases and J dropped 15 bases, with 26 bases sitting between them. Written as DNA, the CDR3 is TGTGCCAGCAGCCCCAATGGGCCTTGGGACTCTTACAGGTTCTTC. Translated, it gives CASSPNGPWDSYRFF.

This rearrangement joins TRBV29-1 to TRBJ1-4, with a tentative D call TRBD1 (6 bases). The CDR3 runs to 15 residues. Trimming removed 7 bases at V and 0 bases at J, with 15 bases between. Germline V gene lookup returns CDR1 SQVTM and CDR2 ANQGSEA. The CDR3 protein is CSALGGSATNEKLFF. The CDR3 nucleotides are TGCAGCGCCCTAGGGGGGTCTGCAACTAATGAAAAACTGTTTTTT.

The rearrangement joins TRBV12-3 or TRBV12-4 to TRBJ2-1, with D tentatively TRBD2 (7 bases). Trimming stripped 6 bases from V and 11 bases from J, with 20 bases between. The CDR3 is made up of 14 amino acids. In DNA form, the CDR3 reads TGTGCCAGCAGGCTCGGCGGGGGCCGCTCCAAGCAGTTCTTC. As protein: CASRLGGGRSKQFF.

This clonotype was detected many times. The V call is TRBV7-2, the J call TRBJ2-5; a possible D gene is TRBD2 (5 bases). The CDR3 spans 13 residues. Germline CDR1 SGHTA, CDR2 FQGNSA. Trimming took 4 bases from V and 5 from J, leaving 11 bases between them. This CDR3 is CASSSGSRETQYF. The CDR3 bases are TGTGCCAGCAGCTCGGGGTCGAGGGAGACCCAGTACTTC.

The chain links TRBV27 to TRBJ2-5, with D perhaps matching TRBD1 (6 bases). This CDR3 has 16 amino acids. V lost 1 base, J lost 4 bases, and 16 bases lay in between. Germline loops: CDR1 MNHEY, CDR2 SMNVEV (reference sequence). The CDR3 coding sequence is TGTGCCAGCAGTTTATTTGGGACACTTGAAACAGAGACCCAGTACTTC. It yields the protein CASSLFGTLETETQYF.

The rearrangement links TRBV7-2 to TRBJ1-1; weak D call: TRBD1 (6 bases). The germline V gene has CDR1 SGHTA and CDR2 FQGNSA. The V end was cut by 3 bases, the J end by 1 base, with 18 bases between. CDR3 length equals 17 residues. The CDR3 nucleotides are TGTGCCAGCAGCTTTTCCGGGACACACACGGGGAACACTGAAGCTTTCTTT. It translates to CASSFSGTHTGNTEAFF.

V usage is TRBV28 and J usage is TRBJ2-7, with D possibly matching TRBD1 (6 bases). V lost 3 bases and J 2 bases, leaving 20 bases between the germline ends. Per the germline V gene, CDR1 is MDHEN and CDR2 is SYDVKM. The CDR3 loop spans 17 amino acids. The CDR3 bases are TGTGCCAGCAGTTTGCTACTCCCCAGGGACATCCCCTACGAGCAGTACTTC. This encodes CASSLLLPRDIPYEQYF.

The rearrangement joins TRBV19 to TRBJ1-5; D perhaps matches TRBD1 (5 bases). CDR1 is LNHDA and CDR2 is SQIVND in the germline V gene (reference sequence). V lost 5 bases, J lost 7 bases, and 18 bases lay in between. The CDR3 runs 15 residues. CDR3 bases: TGTGCCAGTAGTCCCCAAACATTGGGGGTCCAGCCCCAGCATTTT. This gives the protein CASSPQTLGVQPQHF. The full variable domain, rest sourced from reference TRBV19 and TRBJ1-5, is DGGITQSPKYLFRKEGQNVTLSCEQNLNHDAMYWYRQDPGQGLRLIYYSQIVNDFQKGDIAEGYSVSREKKESFPLTVTSAQKNPTAFYLCASSPQTLGVQPQHFGDGTRLSIL.

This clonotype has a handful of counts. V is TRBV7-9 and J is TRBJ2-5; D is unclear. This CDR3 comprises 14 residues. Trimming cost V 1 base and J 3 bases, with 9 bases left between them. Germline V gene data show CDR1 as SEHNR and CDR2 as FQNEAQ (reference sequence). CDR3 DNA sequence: TGTGCCAGCAGCTTAGGCCAGTACGAAGAGACCCAGTACTTC. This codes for CASSLGQYEETQYF.

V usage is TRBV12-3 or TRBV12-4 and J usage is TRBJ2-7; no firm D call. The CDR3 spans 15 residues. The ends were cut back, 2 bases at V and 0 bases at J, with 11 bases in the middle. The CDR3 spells CASSLNVFNSYEQYF. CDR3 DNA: TGTGCCAGCAGTTTAAACGTGTTTAACTCCTACGAGCAGTACTTC.

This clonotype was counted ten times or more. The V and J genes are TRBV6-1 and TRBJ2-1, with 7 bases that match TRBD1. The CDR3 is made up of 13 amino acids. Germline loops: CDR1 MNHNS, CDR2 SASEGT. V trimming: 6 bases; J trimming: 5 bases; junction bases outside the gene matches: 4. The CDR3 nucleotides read TGTGCCAGCAGATACAGGGGAGACAATGAGCAGTTCTTC. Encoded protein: CASRYRGDNEQFF.

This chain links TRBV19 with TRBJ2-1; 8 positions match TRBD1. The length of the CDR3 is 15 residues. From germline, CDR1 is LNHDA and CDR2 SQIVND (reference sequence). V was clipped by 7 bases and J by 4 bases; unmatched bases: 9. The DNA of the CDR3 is TGTGCCAGTAAGTCGAGGACAGGGCTATACAATGAGCAGTTCTTC. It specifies CASKSRTGLYNEQFF.